This entry lists 2 T cell receptor beta chains sequenced from one sample in a study of shared clonotypes between healthy human individuals. Sequencing was performed with immunoSEQ multiplex PCR; in TCRdb, only in-frame clones are kept and a portion is missing. The repertoire holds 450,000 to 600,000 clones, with 65% to 80% as singletons. Input material: PBMCs. Source of these receptors: a woman in her thirties or forties in good health. Some clones in this sample may be carry-over from other donors' samples.

The V and J genes are TRBV18 and TRBJ2-1; TRBD2 agrees at 8 bases. Germline V CDR1 and CDR2: KGHSH, LQKENI. The CDR3 totals 17 residues. V gave up 0 bases and J gave up 5 bases; unmatched junction bases: 9. Here the CDR3 DNA reads TGTGCCAGCTCACCACCGAGGGGACTAGATTCCGACAATGAGCAGTTCTTC. It codes for CASSPPRGLDSDNEQFF.

This clone was counted between two and nine times. The V and J genes are TRBV27 and TRBJ2-1; 10 positions match TRBD2. This CDR3 contains 16 residues. Germline CDR1 and CDR2: MNHEY and SMNVEV (reference sequence). V shed 2 bases, J shed 5 bases, and the junction held 6 bases outside the gene matches. The CDR3 coding sequence is TGTGCCAGCAGTTTAGCAGCGGGAGGGGTTGACAATGAGCAGTTCTTC. It specifies CASSLAAGGVDNEQFF.